The rows below give T cell receptor beta chains drawn from one sample of a study of OX40 agonist ivuxolimab in advanced cancers. The protocol was immunoSEQ multiplex PCR, while the TCRdb copy is restricted to in-frame clones and leaves out a portion. The sample holds under 100,000 clones, around 85% seen once. The material was CD4+ or CD8+ T cells sorted from blood, obtained in a trial of the OX40 agonist ivuxolimab. Receptors were obtained from an adult with an advanced solid tumor such as melanoma, head and neck, liver or kidney cancer. The CDR3 runs from the conserved cysteine through the conserved F or W. D genes are given only for firm matches. The size of a clone is reported for some rows only, either as once, few or many, or as a class for expanded clones.

CDR3 protein | CDR3 DNA | J gene | clone size | CDR3 length | D gene | V gene
CASSPRHARVGEQFF | TGTGCCAGCAGCCCCCGCCACGCAAGAGTAGGTGAGCAGTTCTTC | TRBJ2-1 | . | 15 | . | TRBV7-2
CASSQGGGTDTQYF | TGTGCCAGCAGCCAGGGGGGGGGCACAGATACGCAGTATTTT | TRBJ2-3 | . | 14 | . | TRBV7-8
CASSLGGLQETQYF | TGCGCCAGCAGCTTGGGGGGGCTTCAAGAGACCCAGTACTTC | TRBJ2-5 | . | 14 | . | TRBV5-1
CASSPSSQPQHF | TGTGCCAGCAGTCCCTCTTCTCAGCCCCAGCATTTT | TRBJ1-5 | few | 12 | . | TRBV28
CASSRRTDANYGYTF | TGTGCCAGTAGTCGTAGGACGGACGCTAACTATGGCTACACCTTC | TRBJ1-2 | . | 15 | . | TRBV19
CASSLRDREESEQFF | TGCGCCAGCAGCCTCCGGGACAGGGAGGAGAGCGAGCAGTTCTTC | TRBJ2-1 | . | 15 | TRBD1 | TRBV4-3
CASSPTHRAEAFF | TGTGCCAGCTCACCAACCCACCGCGCTGAAGCTTTCTTT | TRBJ1-1 | . | 13 | . | TRBV18
CASSLRNPGANVLTF | TGTGCCAGCAGCCTCCGCAACCCTGGGGCCAACGTCCTGACTTTC | TRBJ2-6 | . | 15 | . | TRBV7-3
CASSGWGRTDNEQFF | TGCGCCAGCAGCGGATGGGGCAGGACAGACAATGAGCAGTTCTTC | TRBJ2-1 | once | 15 | . | TRBV10-2
CASSSPPTLSQPQHF | TGTGCCAGCAGTTCCCCCCCGACACTCAGTCAGCCCCAGCATTTT | TRBJ1-5 | . | 15 | . | TRBV6-1
CAISGGYQETQYF | TGTGCCATCAGTGGGGGGTACCAAGAGACCCAGTACTTC | TRBJ2-5 | . | 13 | . | TRBV10-3
CASSPGTAGYTF | TGTGCCAGCAGCCCCGGGACAGCCGGCTACACCTTC | TRBJ1-2 | . | 12 | TRBD1 | TRBV7-9
CASSLRAGAGGEQYF | TGCGCCAGCAGCTTGAGGGCCGGGGCCGGTGGAGAGCAGTACTTC | TRBJ2-7 | few | 15 | . | TRBV5-1
CASSLDWGTTNEKLFF | TGTGCCAGCAGCTTAGATTGGGGGACCACTAATGAAAAACTGTTTTTT | TRBJ1-4 | . | 16 | . | TRBV7-9
CASSLPREVYGYTF | TGTGCCAGCAGTTTGCCCAGGGAGGTATATGGCTACACCTTC | TRBJ1-2 | . | 14 | . | TRBV28
CASSPSGRHSYEQYF | TGTGCCAGCTCACCCTCGGGGAGGCACTCCTACGAGCAGTACTTC | TRBJ2-7 | . | 15 | . | TRBV18
CASSSRITIYF | TGTGCCAGCAGCTCCCGCATCACCATATATTTT | TRBJ1-3 | . | 11 | . | TRBV7-9
CASSFRTSRDEQYF | TGTGCCAGCAGCTTCCGGACTAGCCGGGACGAGCAGTACTTC | TRBJ2-7 | . | 14 | TRBD2 | TRBV7-9
CASSLDPADSYEQYF | TGCGCCAGCAGCTTGGATCCGGCCGACTCCTACGAGCAGTACTTC | TRBJ2-7 | . | 15 | . | TRBV5-1
CAWSVGSGVYNEQFF | TGTGCCTGGAGTGTAGGTAGCGGGGTCTACAATGAGCAGTTCTTC | TRBJ2-1 | . | 15 | TRBD2 | TRBV30
CASSLARGNYGYTF | TGTGCCAGCAGCTTAGCAAGGGGGAACTATGGCTACACCTTC | TRBJ1-2 | . | 14 | . | TRBV7-2
CASSNGSGRPLHF | TGTGCCAGTAGTAACGGGTCAGGAAGGCCCCTCCACTTT | TRBJ1-6 | . | 13 | . | TRBV19
CASSYSTEQPQHF | TGTGCCAGCAGTTACTCGACGGAACAGCCCCAGCATTTT | TRBJ1-5 | . | 13 | . | TRBV6-5
CASSLSSGANVLTF | TGTGCCAGCAGCTTGAGCTCTGGGGCCAACGTCCTGACTTTC | TRBJ2-6 | . | 14 | . | TRBV7-3
CASSPRRVTDTQYF | TGTGCCAGCAGCCCGCGTAGGGTGACAGATACGCAGTATTTT | TRBJ2-3 | . | 14 | . | TRBV13
CASSSTGADETQYF | TGTGCCAGCAGCTCAACAGGGGCGGATGAGACCCAGTACTTC | TRBJ2-5 | . | 14 | TRBD1 | TRBV11-2
CASSDAWAGGTPYEQYF | TGTGCCAGCAGTGACGCGTGGGCCGGGGGCACACCCTACGAGCAGTACTTC | TRBJ2-7 | . | 17 | . | TRBV6-1
CAIGDGDTDTQYF | TGTGCCATCGGGGACGGGGACACAGATACGCAGTATTTT | TRBJ2-3 | . | 13 | . | TRBV10-3
CASSINGQEAQETQYF | TGCGCCAGCAGCATAAATGGACAGGAGGCCCAAGAGACCCAGTACTTC | TRBJ2-5 | . | 16 | TRBD1 | TRBV5-1
CASSPTSRLKKLFF | TGCGCCAGCAGCCCTACATCGAGGCTGAAAAAACTGTTTTTT | TRBJ1-4 | once | 14 | . | TRBV4-3
CASSPPVGGARYYEQFF | TGTGCCAGCAGCCCGCCCGTCGGGGGGGCCCGGTACTATGAGCAGTTCTTC | TRBJ2-1 | . | 17 | TRBD2 | TRBV5-6
CATKGQGDTEAFF | TGTGCCACTAAGGGACAGGGTGATACTGAAGCTTTCTTT | TRBJ1-1 | . | 13 | TRBD1 | TRBV7-3
CASSVTGADTQYF | TGTGCCAGCAGTGTGACAGGAGCAGATACGCAGTATTTT | TRBJ2-3 | . | 13 | . | TRBV6-1
CASSDRYSGNTIYF | TGTGCCAGCAGCGACAGGTACTCTGGAAACACCATATATTTT | TRBJ1-3 | . | 14 | . | TRBV2
CASSLIYGYTF | TGTGCCAGCAGCTTAATCTATGGCTACACCTTC | TRBJ1-2 | . | 11 | . | TRBV7-2
CASSFIPTGYTEAFF | TGTGCCAGCAGCTTCATACCGACAGGGTACACTGAAGCTTTCTTT | TRBJ1-1 | . | 15 | TRBD1 | TRBV7-6
CASSSGRGSTYNSPLHF | TGCGCCAGCAGCTCTGGACGCGGATCAACCTATAATTCACCCCTCCACTTT | TRBJ1-6 | . | 17 | . | TRBV4-3